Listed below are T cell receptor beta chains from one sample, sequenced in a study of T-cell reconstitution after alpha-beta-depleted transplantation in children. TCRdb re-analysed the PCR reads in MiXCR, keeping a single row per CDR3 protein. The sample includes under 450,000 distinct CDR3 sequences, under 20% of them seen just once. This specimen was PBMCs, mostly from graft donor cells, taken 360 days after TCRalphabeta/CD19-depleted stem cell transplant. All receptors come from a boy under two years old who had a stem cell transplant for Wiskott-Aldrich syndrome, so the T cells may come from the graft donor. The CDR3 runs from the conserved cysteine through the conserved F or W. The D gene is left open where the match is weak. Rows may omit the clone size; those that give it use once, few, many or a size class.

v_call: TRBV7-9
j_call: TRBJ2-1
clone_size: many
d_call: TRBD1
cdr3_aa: CASSLWGTGSHEQFF
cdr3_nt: TGTGCCAGCAGCTTGTGGGGGACAGGGTCCCATGAGCAGTTCTTC

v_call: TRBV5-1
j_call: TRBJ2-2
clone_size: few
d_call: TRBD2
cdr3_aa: CASSLAPPSGGASGELFF
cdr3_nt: TGCGCCAGCAGCTTGGCCCCTCCTAGCGGGGGGGCGTCCGGGGAGCTGTTTTTT

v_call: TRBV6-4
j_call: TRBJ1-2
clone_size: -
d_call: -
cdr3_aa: CASSVSAGDYGYTF
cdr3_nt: TGTGCCAGCAGTGTTTCCGCAGGGGACTATGGCTACACCTTC

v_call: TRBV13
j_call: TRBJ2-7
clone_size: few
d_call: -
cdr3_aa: CASSLGPGASAEQYF
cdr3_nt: TGTGCCAGCAGCTTAGGCCCAGGAGCGTCAGCCGAGCAGTACTTC

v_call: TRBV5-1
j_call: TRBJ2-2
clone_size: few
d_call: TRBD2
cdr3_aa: CASSLGPPGLVGTGELFF
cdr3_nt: TGCGCCAGCAGCTTAGGCCCTCCGGGACTAGTCGGCACCGGGGAGCTGTTTTTT

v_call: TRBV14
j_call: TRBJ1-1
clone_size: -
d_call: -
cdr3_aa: CASSPLGALNTEAFF
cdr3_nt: TGTGCCAGCAGCCCCCTTGGGGCCTTGAACACTGAAGCTTTCTTT

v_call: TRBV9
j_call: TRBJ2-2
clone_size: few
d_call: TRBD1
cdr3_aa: CASSVTGEGELFF
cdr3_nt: TGTGCCAGCAGCGTAACAGGGGAAGGGGAGCTGTTTTTT

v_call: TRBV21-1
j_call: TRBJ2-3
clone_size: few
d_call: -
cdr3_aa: CASSKVLTDTQYF
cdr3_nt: TGTGCCAGCAGCAAAGTATTGACAGATACGCAGTATTTT

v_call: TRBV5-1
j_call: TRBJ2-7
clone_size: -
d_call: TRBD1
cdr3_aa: CASSLDLGQGLDEQYF
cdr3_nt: TGCGCCAGCAGCTTGGATCTGGGACAGGGGCTTGACGAGCAGTACTTC

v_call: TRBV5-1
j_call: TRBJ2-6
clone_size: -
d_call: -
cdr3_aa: CASRGRGSGANVLTF
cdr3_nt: TGCGCCAGCAGAGGCAGGGGCTCCGGGGCCAACGTCCTGACTTTC

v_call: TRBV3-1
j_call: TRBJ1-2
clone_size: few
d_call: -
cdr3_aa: CASSQTRGGASYTF
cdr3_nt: TGTGCCAGCAGCCAAACCCGAGGGGGGGCAAGCTACACCTTC

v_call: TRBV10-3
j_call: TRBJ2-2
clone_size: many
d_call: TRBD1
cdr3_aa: CAISDPLPGQGNTGELFF
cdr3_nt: TGTGCCATCAGTGACCCTCTCCCGGGACAGGGGAACACCGGGGAGCTGTTTTTT

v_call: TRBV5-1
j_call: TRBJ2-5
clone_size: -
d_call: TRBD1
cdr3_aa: CASSPSPDRGRETQYF
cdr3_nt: TGCGCCAGCAGCCCCTCCCCCGACAGGGGGCGAGAGACCCAGTACTTC

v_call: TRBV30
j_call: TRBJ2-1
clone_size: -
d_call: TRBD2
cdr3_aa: CAWKRTSGFYNEQFF
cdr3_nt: TGTGCCTGGAAAAGAACTAGCGGGTTCTACAATGAGCAGTTCTTC

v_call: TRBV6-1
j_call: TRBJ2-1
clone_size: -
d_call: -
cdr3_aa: CASSEGNSNEQFF
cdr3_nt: TGTGCCAGCAGTGAGGGGAACAGCAATGAGCAGTTCTTC

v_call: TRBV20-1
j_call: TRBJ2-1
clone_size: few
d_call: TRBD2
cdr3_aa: CSARDRLAGGLYRFF
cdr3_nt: TGCAGTGCTAGAGACAGACTAGCGGGGGGACTATATCGGTTCTTC

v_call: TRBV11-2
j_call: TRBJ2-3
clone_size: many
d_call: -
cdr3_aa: CASSLVSDTQYF
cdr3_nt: TGTGCCAGCAGTTTAGTCTCCGATACGCAGTATTTT

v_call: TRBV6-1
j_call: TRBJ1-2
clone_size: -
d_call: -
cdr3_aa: CASSLRANYGYTF
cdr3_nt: TGTGCCAGCAGCTTGAGGGCTAACTATGGCTACACCTTC

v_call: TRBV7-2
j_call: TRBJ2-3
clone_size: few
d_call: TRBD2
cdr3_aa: CASSFKAGGSTDTQYF
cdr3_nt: TGTGCCAGCAGTTTCAAAGCGGGGGGCTCTACAGATACGCAGTATTTT

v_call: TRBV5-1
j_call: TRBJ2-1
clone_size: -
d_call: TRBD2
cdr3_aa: CASSFGRGGRYEQFF
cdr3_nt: TGCGCCAGCAGCTTCGGACGGGGGGGCCGCTATGAGCAGTTCTTC

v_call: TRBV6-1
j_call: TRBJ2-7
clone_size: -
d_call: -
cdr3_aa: CASSPHWRGEQYF
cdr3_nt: TGTGCCAGCAGTCCCCACTGGCGGGGCGAGCAGTACTTC

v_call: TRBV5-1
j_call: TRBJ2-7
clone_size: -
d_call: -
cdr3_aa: CASSLAGVVWGWPSYEQYF
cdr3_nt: TGCGCCAGCAGCTTGGCCGGGGTAGTCTGGGGTTGGCCCTCCTACGAGCAGTACTTC

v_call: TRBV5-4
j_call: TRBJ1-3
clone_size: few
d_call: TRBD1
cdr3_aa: CASSLAATGGNTIYF
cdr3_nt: TGTGCCAGCAGCTTGGCCGCGACAGGGGGAAACACCATATATTTT

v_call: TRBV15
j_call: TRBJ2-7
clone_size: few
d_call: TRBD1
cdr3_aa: CATSTTGQSKGKYF
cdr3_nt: TGTGCCACCAGCACGACGGGACAGTCTAAGGGGAAGTACTTC

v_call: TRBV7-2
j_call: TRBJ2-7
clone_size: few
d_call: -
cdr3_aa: CASSLLRVPDEQYF
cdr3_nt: TGTGCCAGCAGCCTCTTACGGGTCCCTGACGAGCAGTACTTC

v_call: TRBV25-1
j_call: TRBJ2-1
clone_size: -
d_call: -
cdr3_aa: CASSESYTLNEQFF
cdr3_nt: TGTGCCAGCAGTGAATCCTACACCTTAAATGAGCAGTTCTTC

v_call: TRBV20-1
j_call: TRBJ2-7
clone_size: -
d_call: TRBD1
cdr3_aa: CSARTLQGALYEQYF
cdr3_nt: TGCAGTGCTAGGACCTTACAGGGGGCCCTCTACGAGCAGTACTTC

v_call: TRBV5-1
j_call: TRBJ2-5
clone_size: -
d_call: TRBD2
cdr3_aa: CASSPRRGGNLQETQYF
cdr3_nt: TGCGCCAGCAGCCCTCGAAGGGGAGGGAACCTACAAGAGACCCAGTACTTC

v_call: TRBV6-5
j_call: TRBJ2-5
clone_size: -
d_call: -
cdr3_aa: CASSRLSVGETQYF
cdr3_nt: TGTGCCAGCAGTCGACTATCGGTCGGGGAGACCCAGTACTTC

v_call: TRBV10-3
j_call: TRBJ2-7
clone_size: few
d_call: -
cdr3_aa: CAIRTGTAPGEQYF
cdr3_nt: TGTGCCATCAGAACCGGGACGGCTCCGGGCGAGCAGTACTTC

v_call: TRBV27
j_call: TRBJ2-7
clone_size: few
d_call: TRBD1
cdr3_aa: CASTAGDSYEQYF
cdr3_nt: TGTGCCAGCACCGCCGGGGACAGCTACGAGCAGTACTTC

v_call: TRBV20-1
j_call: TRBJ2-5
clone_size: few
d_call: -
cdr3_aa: CSASKVLRETQYF
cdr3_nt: TGCAGTGCTAGCAAGGTCCTGAGAGAGACCCAGTACTTC

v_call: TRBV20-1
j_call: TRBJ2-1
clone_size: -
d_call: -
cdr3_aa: CSARTPARNNEQFF
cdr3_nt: TGCAGTGCTAGGACCCCCGCGCGGAACAATGAGCAGTTCTTC

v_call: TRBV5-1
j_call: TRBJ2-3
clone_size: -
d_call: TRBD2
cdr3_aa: CASSSRGSLAGGLTDTQYF
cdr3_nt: TGCGCCAGCAGCTCCAGGGGGTCTCTAGCGGGAGGCCTCACAGATACGCAGTATTTT

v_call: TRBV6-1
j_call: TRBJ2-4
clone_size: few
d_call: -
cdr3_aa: CASREVAKNIQYF
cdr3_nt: TGTGCCAGCAGAGAAGTAGCCAAAAACATTCAGTACTTC

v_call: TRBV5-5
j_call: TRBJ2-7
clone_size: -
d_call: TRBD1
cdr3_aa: CASSHTGGPHYEQYF
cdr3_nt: TGTGCCAGCAGCCACACAGGGGGGCCCCACTACGAGCAGTACTTC

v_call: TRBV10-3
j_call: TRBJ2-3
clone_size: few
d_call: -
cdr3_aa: CAISPLGGSPTDTQYF
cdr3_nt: TGTGCCATCAGCCCCCTTGGTGGGAGTCCGACAGATACGCAGTATTTT